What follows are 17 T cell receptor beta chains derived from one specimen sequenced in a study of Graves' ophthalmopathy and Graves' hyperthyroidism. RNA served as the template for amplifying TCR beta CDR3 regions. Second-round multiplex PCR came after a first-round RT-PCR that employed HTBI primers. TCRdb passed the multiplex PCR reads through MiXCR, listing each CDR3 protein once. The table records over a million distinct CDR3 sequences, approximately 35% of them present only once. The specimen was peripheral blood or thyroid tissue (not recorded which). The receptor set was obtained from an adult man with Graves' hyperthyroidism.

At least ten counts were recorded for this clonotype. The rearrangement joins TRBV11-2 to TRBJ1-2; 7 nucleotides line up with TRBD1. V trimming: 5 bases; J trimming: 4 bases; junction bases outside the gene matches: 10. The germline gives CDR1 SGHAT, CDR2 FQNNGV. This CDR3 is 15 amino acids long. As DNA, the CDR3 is TGTGCCAGCAGCCGAACCAGGGGGGCGGGCTATGGCTACACCTTC. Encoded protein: CASSRTRGAGYGYTF.

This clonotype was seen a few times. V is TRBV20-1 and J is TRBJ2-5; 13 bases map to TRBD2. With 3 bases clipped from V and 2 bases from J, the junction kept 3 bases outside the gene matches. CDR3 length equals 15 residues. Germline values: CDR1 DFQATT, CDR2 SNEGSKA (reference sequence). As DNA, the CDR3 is TGCAGTGCTAGTAGGACTAGCGGGAGACAAGAGACCCAGTACTTC. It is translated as CSASRTSGRQETQYF.

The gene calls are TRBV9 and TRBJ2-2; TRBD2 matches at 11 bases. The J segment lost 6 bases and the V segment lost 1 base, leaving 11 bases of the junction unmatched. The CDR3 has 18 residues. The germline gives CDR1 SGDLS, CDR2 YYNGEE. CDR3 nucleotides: TGTGCCAGCAGCGTAAACCCCTTTAGCGGGAGGGCCGCCGGGGAGCTGTTTTTT. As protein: CASSVNPFSGRAAGELFF.

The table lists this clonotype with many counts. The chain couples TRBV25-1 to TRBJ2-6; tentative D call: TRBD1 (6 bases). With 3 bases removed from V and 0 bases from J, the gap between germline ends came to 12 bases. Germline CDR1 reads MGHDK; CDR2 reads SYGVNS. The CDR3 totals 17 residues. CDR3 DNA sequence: TGTGCCAGCAGTGACAACAGGGAGAACTCTGGGGCCAACGTCCTGACTTTC. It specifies CASSDNRENSGANVLTF.

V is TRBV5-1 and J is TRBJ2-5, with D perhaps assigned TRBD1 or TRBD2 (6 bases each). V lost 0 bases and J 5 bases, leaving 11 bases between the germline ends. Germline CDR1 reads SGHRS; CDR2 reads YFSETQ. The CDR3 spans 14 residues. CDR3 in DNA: TGCGCCAGCAGCTTGGACAGGGCGGGGGAGACCCAGTACTTC. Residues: CASSLDRAGETQYF.

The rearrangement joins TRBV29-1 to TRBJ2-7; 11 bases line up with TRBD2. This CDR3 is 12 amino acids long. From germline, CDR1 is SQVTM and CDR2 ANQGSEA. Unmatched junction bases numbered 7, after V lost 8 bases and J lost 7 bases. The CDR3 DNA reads TGCAGCCAACTAGCGGGAGTGGGGGAGCAGTACTTC. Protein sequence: CSQLAGVGEQYF.

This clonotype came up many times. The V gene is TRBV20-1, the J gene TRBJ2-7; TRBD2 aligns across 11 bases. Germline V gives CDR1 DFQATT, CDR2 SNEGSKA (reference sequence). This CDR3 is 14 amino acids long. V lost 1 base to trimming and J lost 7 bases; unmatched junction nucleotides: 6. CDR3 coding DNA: TGCAGTGCTAGAGTGGTTGCTAGCGGGGGGGAGCAGTACTTC. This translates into CSARVVASGGEQYF.

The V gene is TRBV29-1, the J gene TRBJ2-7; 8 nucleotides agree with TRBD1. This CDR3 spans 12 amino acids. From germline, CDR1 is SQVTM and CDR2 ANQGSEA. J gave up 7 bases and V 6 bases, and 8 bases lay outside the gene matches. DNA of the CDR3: TGCAGCGTAGAGGGACAGGTTAGAGAGCAGTACTTC. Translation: CSVEGQVREQYF.

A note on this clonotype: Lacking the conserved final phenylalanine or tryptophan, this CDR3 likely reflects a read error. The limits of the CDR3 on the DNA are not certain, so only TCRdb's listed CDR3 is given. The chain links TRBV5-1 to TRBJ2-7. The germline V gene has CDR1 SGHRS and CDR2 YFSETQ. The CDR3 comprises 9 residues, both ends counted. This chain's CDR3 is CASSFFQSP.

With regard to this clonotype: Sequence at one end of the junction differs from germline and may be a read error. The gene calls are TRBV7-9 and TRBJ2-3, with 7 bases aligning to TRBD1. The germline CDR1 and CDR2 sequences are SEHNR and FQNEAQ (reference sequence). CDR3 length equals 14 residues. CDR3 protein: CASSQSPGGDTQYF. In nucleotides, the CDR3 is TGCGCCAGCAGCCAATCCCCAGGGGGAGATACGCAGTATTTT.

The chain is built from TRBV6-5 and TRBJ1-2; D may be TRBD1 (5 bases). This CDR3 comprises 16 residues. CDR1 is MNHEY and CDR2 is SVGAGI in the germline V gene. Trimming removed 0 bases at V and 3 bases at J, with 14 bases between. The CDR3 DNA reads TGTGCCAGCAGTTACTCATTGGTCGGGGGAGACTATGGCTACACCTTC. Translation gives CASSYSLVGGDYGYTF.

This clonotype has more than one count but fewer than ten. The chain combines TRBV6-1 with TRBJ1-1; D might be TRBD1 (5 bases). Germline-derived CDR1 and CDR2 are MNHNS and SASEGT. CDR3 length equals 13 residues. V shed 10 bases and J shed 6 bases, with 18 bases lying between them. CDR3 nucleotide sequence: TGTGCCACCCTGTGGGGGGGGATGGCTGAAGCTTTCTTT. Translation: CATLWGGMAEAFF.

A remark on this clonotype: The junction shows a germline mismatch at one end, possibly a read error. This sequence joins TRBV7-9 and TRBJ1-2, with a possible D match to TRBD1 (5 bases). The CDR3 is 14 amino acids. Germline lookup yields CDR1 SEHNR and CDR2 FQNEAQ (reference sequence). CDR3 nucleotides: TGTGCCAGCAGTTTAGCAGGGTCAGGCTATGGCTACACCTTC. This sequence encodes CASSLAGSGYGYTF.

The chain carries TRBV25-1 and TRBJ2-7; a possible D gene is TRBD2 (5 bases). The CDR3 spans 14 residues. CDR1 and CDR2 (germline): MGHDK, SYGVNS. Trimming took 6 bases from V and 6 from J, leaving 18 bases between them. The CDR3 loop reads CASRGLGENSEQYF. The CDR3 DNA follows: TGTGCCAGCAGGGGGTTGGGAGAGAATTCCGAGCAGTACTTC.

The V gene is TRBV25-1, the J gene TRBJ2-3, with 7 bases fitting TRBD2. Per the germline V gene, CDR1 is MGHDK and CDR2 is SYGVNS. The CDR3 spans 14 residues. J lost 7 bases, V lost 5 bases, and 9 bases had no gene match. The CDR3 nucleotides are TGTGCCAGCAGTTCCGGCGGGAGTGGTTATACGCAGTATTTT. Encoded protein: CASSSGGSGYTQYF.

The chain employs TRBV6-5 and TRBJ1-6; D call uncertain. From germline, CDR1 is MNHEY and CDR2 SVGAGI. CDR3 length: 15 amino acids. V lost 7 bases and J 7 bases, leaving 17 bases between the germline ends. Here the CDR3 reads CASTITGSGNSPLHF. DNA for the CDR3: TGTGCCAGCACTATCACGGGGAGTGGGAATTCACCCCTCCACTTT.

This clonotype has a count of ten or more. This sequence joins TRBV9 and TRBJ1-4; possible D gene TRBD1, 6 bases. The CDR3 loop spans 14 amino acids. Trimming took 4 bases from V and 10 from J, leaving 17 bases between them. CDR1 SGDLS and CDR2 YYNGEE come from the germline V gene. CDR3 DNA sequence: TGTGCCAGCAGCAACAGGGTGATAAACGGAAAACTGTTTTTT. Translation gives CASSNRVINGKLFF.